The rows below give T cell receptor beta chains drawn from one sample of a study of blood T cell repertoires in COVID-19. TCRdb's table, derived via immunoSEQ multiplex PCR, lists solely in-frame clones and lacks some. The table has about 100,000 clones, roughly nine tenths seen once. Sequencing used peripheral blood. Receptor source: a man aged 50-59 years with active COVID-19. Each CDR3 is given with its conserved first and last residue. The D gene is left open where the match is weak. Rows give clone size only sometimes, using once, few, many, or a class for an expanded clone.

cdr3_nt: TGTGCCAGCAGCTTAGAGCCGAGAAATGAGCAGTTCTTC; cdr3_aa: CASSLEPRNEQFF; d_call: -; v_call: TRBV7-7; j_call: TRBJ2-1; clone_size: -
cdr3_nt: TGTGCCAGCTCACCCTCAGGGAGGACTGCCGACGGCTACACCTTC; cdr3_aa: CASSPSGRTADGYTF; d_call: -; v_call: TRBV18; j_call: TRBJ1-2; clone_size: -
cdr3_nt: TGTGCCAGCAGTGATGAGTCGGGACCTGGGGGGGCTAACTATGGCTACACCTTC; cdr3_aa: CASSDESGPGGANYGYTF; d_call: -; v_call: TRBV25-1; j_call: TRBJ1-2; clone_size: -
cdr3_nt: TGTGCCAGCAGCTTGGGGCCCAATGAGCAGTTCTTC; cdr3_aa: CASSLGPNEQFF; d_call: -; v_call: TRBV5-6; j_call: TRBJ2-1; clone_size: once
cdr3_nt: TGCAGCGTTGAAGATCGTGGGAGGGGCACTGAAGCTTTCTTT; cdr3_aa: CSVEDRGRGTEAFF; d_call: -; v_call: TRBV29-1; j_call: TRBJ1-1; clone_size: -
cdr3_nt: TGTGCCAGCAGCTTAGGGAGGGCGGGGGAGACCCAGTACTTC; cdr3_aa: CASSLGRAGETQYF; d_call: -; v_call: TRBV11-3; j_call: TRBJ2-5; clone_size: -
cdr3_nt: TGTGCCAGCAGCCCCACTGGTGAGGGGCGGGGTGAGCAGTTCTTC; cdr3_aa: CASSPTGEGRGEQFF; d_call: -; v_call: TRBV9; j_call: TRBJ2-1; clone_size: -
cdr3_nt: TGTGCCAGCAGCTCCGGGACAGGGGGGAATATGAACACTGAAGCTTTCTTT; cdr3_aa: CASSSGTGGNMNTEAFF; d_call: TRBD1; v_call: TRBV11-3; j_call: TRBJ1-1; clone_size: once
cdr3_nt: TGTGCCAGCAGCTTAATGGGGGCGAGGGCAGATACGCAGTATTTT; cdr3_aa: CASSLMGARADTQYF; d_call: -; v_call: TRBV7-3; j_call: TRBJ2-3; clone_size: -
cdr3_nt: TGTGCCAGCAGTTTCACAGCGAACACTGAAGCTTTCTTT; cdr3_aa: CASSFTANTEAFF; d_call: -; v_call: TRBV12-3/TRBV12-4; j_call: TRBJ1-1; clone_size: -
cdr3_nt: TGTGCCAGCAGTAAGGGGATCGGACACTCGAACACCGGGGAGCTGTTTTTT; cdr3_aa: CASSKGIGHSNTGELFF; d_call: -; v_call: TRBV25-1; j_call: TRBJ2-2; clone_size: -
cdr3_nt: TGTGCCAGCAGTTCACAGGGGGCGGGCACCGGGGAGCTGTTTTTT; cdr3_aa: CASSSQGAGTGELFF; d_call: TRBD1; v_call: TRBV11-1; j_call: TRBJ2-2; clone_size: -
cdr3_nt: TGTGCCAGCAGCCAAGAGAGGGGGTCCTACGAGCAGTACTTC; cdr3_aa: CASSQERGSYEQYF; d_call: -; v_call: TRBV3-1/TRBV3-2; j_call: TRBJ2-7; clone_size: -
cdr3_nt: TGCAGCGTTGAAGCCGGGGGGGGACAGATCAATGAGCAGTTCTTC; cdr3_aa: CSVEAGGGQINEQFF; d_call: -; v_call: TRBV29-1; j_call: TRBJ2-1; clone_size: -
cdr3_nt: TGTGCCAGCAGAGGACAGGGGAGTAGCAATCAGCCCCAGCATTTT; cdr3_aa: CASRGQGSSNQPQHF; d_call: TRBD1; v_call: TRBV6-5; j_call: TRBJ1-5; clone_size: -
cdr3_nt: TGTGCCTGGAGGCGTCCAGCGAACTATGGCTACACCTTC; cdr3_aa: CAWRRPANYGYTF; d_call: -; v_call: TRBV30; j_call: TRBJ1-2; clone_size: -
cdr3_nt: TGTGCCAGCGGACTAGCGGGAGGGCCGGAGCAAGAGACCCAGTACTTC; cdr3_aa: CASGLAGGPEQETQYF; d_call: TRBD2; v_call: TRBV5-6; j_call: TRBJ2-5; clone_size: -
cdr3_nt: TGTGCCAGCAAGTTAGGAGTAAGCAATCAGCCCCAGCATTTT; cdr3_aa: CASKLGVSNQPQHF; d_call: -; v_call: TRBV6-5; j_call: TRBJ1-5; clone_size: once
cdr3_nt: TGTGCCATCAGTGACCCGGGTCAGCCCCAGCATTTT; cdr3_aa: CAISDPGQPQHF; d_call: -; v_call: TRBV10-3; j_call: TRBJ1-5; clone_size: -
cdr3_nt: TGTGCCAGCAGCTTCGCCCTAGGGGGGGGTTCGAACACTGAAGCTTTCTTT; cdr3_aa: CASSFALGGGSNTEAFF; d_call: -; v_call: TRBV11-3; j_call: TRBJ1-1; clone_size: -
cdr3_nt: TGCGCCAGCAGCACGGGACAGGGGGTTTGGGAGCAGTACTTC; cdr3_aa: CASSTGQGVWEQYF; d_call: TRBD1; v_call: TRBV5-1; j_call: TRBJ2-7; clone_size: -
cdr3_nt: TGTGCCAGCAGTACAAGGACTAGCGGGAGTGTCTATTCCTACAATGAGCAGTTCTTC; cdr3_aa: CASSTRTSGSVYSYNEQFF; d_call: TRBD2; v_call: TRBV27; j_call: TRBJ2-1; clone_size: -
cdr3_nt: TGTGCCAGCAGCTTGTCGCTCGACAGGGATACGCAGTATTTT; cdr3_aa: CASSLSLDRDTQYF; d_call: -; v_call: TRBV5-8; j_call: TRBJ2-3; clone_size: -
cdr3_nt: TGTGCCAGCAGCGACCAACCCCTACTAGCGGGAGGGTCCGTAGGCACCGGGGAGCTGTTTTTT; cdr3_aa: CASSDQPLLAGGSVGTGELFF; d_call: TRBD2; v_call: TRBV3-1/TRBV3-2; j_call: TRBJ2-2; clone_size: -